The T cell receptor beta chain under discussion was sequenced for a study of cytomegalovirus exposure and HLA in healthy donors. With 60 Vbeta and 13 Jbeta primers, the PCR was carried out. Repertoires were generated with immunoSEQ multiplex PCR, while TCRdb's copy carries only in-frame clones and drops some. This table has 200,000 or so clones, approximately 82% appearing once. For this clone: Its antigen is unidentified.

General study findings and limits: No immune exposure information besides CMV serostatus was available.

The germline CDR1 and CDR2 sequences are SGDLS and YYNGEE. CDR3 length: 15 amino acids. Trimming cost V 2 bases and J 4 bases, with 10 bases left between them. The source is a woman aged 18 to 35 in good health and CMV-seropositive. Material for sequencing was PBMCs. V gene TRBV9 combines with J gene TRBJ2-6; the D gene is possibly TRBD2 (6 bases). The DNA for the CDR3 is TGTGCCAGCAGCGTGTTGGGGGGAGGGGCCAACGTCCTGACTTTC. As protein: CASSVLGGGANVLTF. The whole variable domain, filled in from reference TRBV9 and TRBJ2-6, reads DSGVTQTPKHLITATGQRVTLRCSPRSGDLSVYWYQQSLDQGLQFLIQYYNGEERAKGNILERFSAQQFPDLHSELNLSSLELGDSALYFCASSVLGGGANVLTFGAGSRLTVL.